The 8 T cell receptor beta chains presented below share a single source sample, sequenced in a study of Tregs in tolerant kidney transplant recipients (dated by TCRdb to between 2019 and 2020). Library preparation used the immunoSEQ multiplex PCR assay. TCRdb limited this immuneACCESS table to in-frame rearrangements with V and J called. A share of clones is missing; checked studies link under half to unresolved V genes, and the rest is unexplained. The sample table contains 200,000 to 300,000 clones; only one count was recorded for about 80% of them. Roughly 0.67% of the sample rests with the top ten. The sequenced material came from CD4+ T cells from blood. The receptors were gathered from a human donor in good health.

The chain carries TRBV19 and TRBJ2-7; the D gene is possibly TRBD2 (6 bases). Trimming stripped 9 bases from V and 0 bases from J, with 6 bases between. CDR1 and CDR2 from the germline V gene are LNHDA and SQIVND (reference sequence). The CDR3 has 11 amino acids. This CDR3 reads CASGGSYEQYF. The CDR3, as DNA: TGTGCCAGCGGGGGCTCCTACGAGCAGTACTTC.

This chain links TRBV11-2 with TRBJ2-7; TRBD2 matches 12 bases. Germline CDR1 is SGHAT and CDR2 is FQNNGV. The CDR3 runs to 15 residues. Germline trimming cut 5 bases from V and 3 bases from J; bases unmatched to any gene: 5. The CDR3 DNA is TGTGCCAGCAGCCTCGGACTAGCGGGATACTACGAGCAGTACTTC. Translated, it gives CASSLGLAGYYEQYF. The full variable domain, completed using reference TRBV11-2 and TRBJ2-7, is EAGVAQSPRYKIIEKRQSVAFWCNPISGHATLYWYQQILGQGPKLLIQFQNNGVVDDSQLPKDRFSAERLKGVDSTLKIQPAKLEDSAVYLCASSLGLAGYYEQYFGPGTRLTVT.

CDR3 in DNA: TGTGCCAGCTCACCCTCGACAGGGAAGGACGAGCAGTACTTC. This sequence encodes CASSPSTGKDEQYF. The chain joins TRBV18 to TRBJ2-7; TRBD1 matches at 7 bases. There are 14 residues in the CDR3. V lost 3 bases and J lost 5; bases outside the gene matches: 7. Looked up from germline, CDR1 is KGHSH and CDR2 is LQKENI.

Comment on this clone: At one boundary the junction diverges from the germline segment, which might be a read error. This chain joins TRBV29-1 and TRBJ2-7; D uncertain. CDR3 length: 12 amino acids. CDR1 and CDR2 from the germline V gene are SQVTM and ANQGSEA. CDR3 DNA sequence: TGCAGCGCTACTTCAGGCTCCCACGAGCAGTACTTC. Protein sequence: CSATSGSHEQYF.

The chain uses TRBV4-1 and TRBJ2-3; 11 bases map to TRBD2. With V trimmed by 0 bases and J by 5 bases, 7 bases remained unmatched. The CDR3 length is 17 residues. The V gene's germline CDR1 is MGHRA and CDR2 YSYEKL. The CDR3 coding sequence is TGCGCCAGCAGCCAAGACCCGGGACTAGCGGTGGGAGATACGCAGTATTTT. As protein: CASSQDPGLAVGDTQYF.

The chain couples TRBV5-1 to TRBJ2-5; 13 nucleotides agree with TRBD2. CDR3 length: 14 residues. Germline loops: CDR1 SGHRS, CDR2 YFSETQ. After removal of 4 bases from V and 5 bases from J, the junction contained 2 bases not matched to a gene. In nucleotides, the CDR3 is TGCGCCAGCAGCCAGACTAGCGGGAGGGAGACCCAGTACTTC. Translation gives CASSQTSGRETQYF.

In this sample, this clone turned up a few times. The chain recombines TRBV4-1 with TRBJ2-7; 7 positions agree with TRBD1. V was pared by 4 bases and J by 5 bases, with 8 bases of the junction left unmatched. Germline CDR1 and CDR2: MGHRA and YSYEKL. The CDR3 runs to 14 residues. The CDR3 loop is CASSPRQGLDEQYF. CDR3 DNA sequence: TGCGCCAGCAGCCCGCGACAGGGTTTGGACGAGCAGTACTTC.

This clone was seen a few times. This chain joins TRBV19 and TRBJ1-2, with D unclear. V was clipped by 5 bases and J by 4 bases, with 23 bases between them. The germline gives CDR1 LNHDA, CDR2 SQIVND (reference sequence). The CDR3 is made up of 17 amino acids. The CDR3 region is CASSSPSQALELYGYTF. CDR3 sequence (DNA): TGTGCCAGTAGTTCCCCGTCGCAGGCCCTTGAGCTCTATGGCTACACCTTC.